The 8 T cell receptor beta chains below were found in one sample sequenced in a study of blood T cell repertoires in COVID-19. Assay: immunoSEQ multiplex PCR; the TCRdb copy retains only in-frame clones and omits some. The sample holds about 160,000 clones, around 83% seen once. The sequencing input was peripheral blood. These receptors were obtained from a woman in her forties or fifties with COVID-19, enrolled during active disease.

The sample holds a few counts of this clone. The V gene is TRBV15, the J gene TRBJ2-2; no reliable D call. Trimming took off 3 bases at V and 3 bases at J, with 8 bases between the two ends. The CDR3 has 14 residues. CDR1 and CDR2 from the germline V gene are LNHNV and YYDKDF (reference sequence). In DNA, the CDR3 is TGTGCCACCAGCAGCGACATCTACACCGGGGAGCTGTTTTTT. As protein: CATSSDIYTGELFF.

This chain uses TRBV30 with TRBJ1-6; possibly TRBD1 for D (5 bases). Trimming pared 0 bases from V and 5 bases from J, leaving 11 bases between. This CDR3 spans 15 amino acids. Germline CDR1 GTSNPN, CDR2 SVGIG (reference sequence). The CDR3 here is CAWSVRPGNNSPLHF. CDR3 DNA: TGTGCCTGGAGTGTACGCCCAGGGAATAATTCACCCCTCCACTTT.

This chain links TRBV5-6 with TRBJ2-2, with D possibly being TRBD1 (5 bases). The CDR3 loop spans 16 amino acids. CDR1 is SGHDT and CDR2 is YYEEEE in the germline V gene. The V and J ends lost 0 bases and 5 bases respectively, with 14 bases between them. CDR3 protein: CASSLVPGQGTGELFF. CDR3 in DNA: TGTGCCAGCAGCTTGGTTCCGGGTCAGGGAACCGGGGAGCTGTTTTTT.

The chain links TRBV11-3 to TRBJ2-1; TRBD2 agrees at 7 bases. The CDR3 consists of 15 residues. V lost 4 bases, J lost 9 bases, and 12 bases stayed unmatched. Germline V lookup: CDR1 SGHNT, CDR2 YENEEA. CDR3 in DNA: TGTGCCAGCAGCTCCTCAGCGGGGCATTCAGCTGAGCAGTTCTTC. Translated, it gives CASSSSAGHSAEQFF.

This sequence joins TRBV13 and TRBJ1-1, with D perhaps matching TRBD1 (5 bases). CDR1 is PRHDT, CDR2 FYEKMQ, per germline (reference sequence). The CDR3 spans 14 residues. Trimming stripped 2 bases from V and 6 bases from J, with 13 bases between. As DNA, the CDR3 is TGTGCCAGCAGCTTACCAGGGTCTCCCTCTGAAGCTTTCTTT. As protein: CASSLPGSPSEAFF.

This sequence joins TRBV19 and TRBJ2-7; D may be TRBD2 (5 bases). The CDR3 runs 14 residues. Between the trimmed V and J ends, which lost 5 bases and 2 bases, there was a span of 13 bases. Per germline, CDR1 LNHDA and CDR2 SQIVND (reference sequence). The CDR3 DNA reads TGTGCCAGTAGTGTGGCCGGGAATACCTACGAGCAGTACTTC. Protein product: CASSVAGNTYEQYF. The full variable domain, in which reference TRBV19 and TRBJ2-7 provide the parts outside the CDR3, is DGGITQSPKYLFRKEGQNVTLSCEQNLNHDAMYWYRQDPGQGLRLIYYSQIVNDFQKGDIAEGYSVSREKKESFPLTVTSAQKNPTAFYLCASSVAGNTYEQYFGPGTRLTVT.

V and J are TRBV2 and TRBJ2-2; D possibly corresponds to TRBD1 (6 bases). CDR1 SNHLY and CDR2 FYNNEI come from the germline V gene. Trimming stripped 7 bases from V and 0 bases from J, with 12 bases between. CDR3 length equals 15 residues. In nucleotides, the CDR3 is TGTGCCAGCATCTTAGGACAGTCGAACACCGGGGAGCTGTTTTTT. It specifies CASILGQSNTGELFF.

The chain uses TRBV21-1 and TRBJ1-5; TRBD1, the table's D call, lacks a check against the DNA. TRBV21-1 is a listed pseudogene. The CDR3 has 12 residues. The CDR3 nucleotides read TGTGCCAGCAGCAAAAGTAGGGGGCGCTTACATTTT. Translating gives CASSKSRGRLHF.